The subject of this entry is one T cell receptor beta chain. The target of this receptor is not known. No much larger clone exists at a distance of one base, and base qualities are not known. Relative to germline, V is missing 6 bases and J is missing 0 bases, with 4 bases of the junction outside any gene match. Spanning cysteine to phenylalanine, the CDR3 consists of 14 amino acids. Kept here is only the CDR3 DNA, which spans 42 bases and is read in frame from base 1. The germline V gene provides CDR1 SQVTM and CDR2 ANQGSEA. The High Capacity cDNA Reverse Transcription Kit was used to reverse transcribe all of the isolated RNA, meaning that expressed TCRB transcripts were what got sequenced. Deep immunoSEQ sequencing was applied to naive, central memory and regulatory T cell samples, giving an average of about 3.8 million total reads per sample. Sorted cells were lysed in RLT buffer, and RNA was extracted using DNase-treated RNeasy Micro or Mini kits according to cell number. To prevent cross-contamination, each cell subset was processed individually, whereas patient and healthy donor samples were processed jointly. TCRB sequences were amplified from cDNA with the immunoSEQ multiplex PCR, producing 87-bp fragments spanning the CDR3 region. Amplicons were sequenced on the Illumina HiSeq platform. On the study's bioinformatics: Synthetic template baselines were used to correct PCR bias computationally, reads within Hamming distance 2 were collapsed, and singletons that could not be merged were discarded. Reads were aligned to IMGT to assign V, D and J genes, CDR3 length, and insertions or deletions at six rearrangement sites. Clonotype counts were normalized to sorted cell number within each subset before computing true diversity and Gini coefficients with the tcR R package. The overlap coefficient, calculated on TCRB nucleotide sequences, was used to quantify repertoire sharing. As a proxy for the pre-selection repertoire, out-of-frame TCRB sequences from naive cells were analyzed. This is the immuneACCESS table as TCRdb keeps it, with only in-frame sequences that have V and J called. A part of the clones is gone; compared with another copy, unresolved V genes explain less than half, and the rest is unexplained. That table gives V, J and clone size, and the DNA gave D and trimming. The sample table records some 500,000 clones; approximately 10% of these occur just once. The ten biggest clones cover 0.046% of the sample.

The sample originates from a study of beta chain features in type 1 diabetes (dated by TCRdb to between 2018 and 2020). For the wider study: No differences in mean age, gender distribution, total cell number or subset yield were found between patients and healthy donors. A total of around 110,000,000 sorted cells were examined across all samples, and RNA yield correlated strongly with the number of cells per subset. Regulatory and stem cell-like memory subsets were obtained from only 8 patients and roughly eight healthy donors, while naive and central memory subsets were obtained from all 30 or so donors. The study compared TCRB repertoires of sorted circulating CD4+ T cell subsets between recently diagnosed type 1 diabetes patients and matched healthy donors. The paper as a whole reports these results and caveats: PCR might favor shorter templates, but patient and control samples were amplified and corrected together, so any skew would affect both groups equally. Only small numbers of individuals were included in the HLA sub-analyses, which left unresolved whether HLA type had any influence on TCRB rearrangement. In all four CD4+ subsets, TCRB CDR3 length was moderately but significantly shorter in type 1 diabetes patients. At VDJ recombination sites, type 1 diabetes patients had fewer insertions and more deleted nucleotides, which implies abnormalities in thymic rearrangement. Naive, central memory and regulatory TCRB repertoires appeared to be more alike among patients than among healthy donors. Because cDNA was sequenced instead of genomic DNA, activated cells with high expression could be over-represented, although the groups did not differ in activation or CD3 levels.

From each donor, a single peripheral blood sample of around 120 mL on average was drawn into heparinised tubes. A BD FACSAria II and a panel including CD45RO, CCR7, CD25, CD127, CD95 and CD27 were used to sort naive, central memory, regulatory and stem cell-like memory CD4+ T cells. A purity above 98% was achieved for all sorted populations. Right away, PBMCs were isolated by Lymphoprep density gradient centrifugation and were stained directly, with no culture step. So that batch effects would be minimized, each experiment stained and sorted samples in pairs, pairing one healthy donor with one patient.

The sample was naive CD4+ T cells from blood. Taken with the paper, the label for cell subset or site translates to: true naive CD4+ T cells. The TCR sequence derives from a woman between 18 and 29 years old in good health. The chain couples TRBV29-1 to TRBJ1-4; 7 bases in the junction line up with TRBD1. The CDR3 amino acid sequence is: CSVRQGATNEKLFF. The bases read TGCAGCGTCCGGCAGGGGGCAACTAATGAAAAACTGTTTTTT.